This T cell receptor beta chain derives from a study of identical twins. Trimming took off 0 bases at V and 4 bases at J, with 10 bases between the two ends. CDR3 length equals 14 residues. Germline V lookup: CDR1 SGDLS, CDR2 YYNGEE. Via MiXCR, TCRdb re-called the 5' RACE reads, giving one row per CDR3 protein. The repertoire includes 450,000 or so distinct CDR3 sequences, 14% of them detected once, and about 0.52% sits in the top ten. This sample was shared with a second study, whose subject was yellow fever vaccine responses in identical twins. As that study records: Twins' T cell vaccine responses reportedly looked partly convergent, partly personalized.

The sequence was collected from a woman under 30 in good health. Input material: CD4+ T cells sorted from blood. The chain is built from TRBV9 and TRBJ1-1; D perhaps matches TRBD1 (6 bases). The CDR3 coding sequence is TGTGCCAGCAGCGTAGGAGGGGGTGGCACTGAAGCTTTCTTT. Translating gives CASSVGGGGTEAFF.